Below, one T cell receptor beta chain is given with its context. J was trimmed by 2 bases and V by 2 bases; bases with no gene match: 9. The germline CDR1 and CDR2 sequences are SGHTA and FQGNSA. The CDR3 spans 17 residues. This sample stems from a study of blood T cell repertoires in COVID-19. At the level of the study: The samples span acute and convalescent COVID-19 from the United States, Italy and Spain.

Clones were read by immunoSEQ multiplex PCR, and TCRdb kept only the in-frame ones, dropping some. The sample includes about 250,000 clones, over 70% of them seen just once. Adults between roughly 18 and 95 years of age took part from about two dozen US areas. Each exposed participant met a COVID-19 case in the 2 weeks preceding study entry. Sequencing used PBMCs or T cells enriched from blood (not recorded which). This rearrangement joins TRBV7-2 to TRBJ1-3, with 7 positions matching TRBD1. The source of this sequence is a woman in her forties who had been exposed to COVID-19. In DNA form, the CDR3 reads TGTGCCAGCAGCTTAAAGGGACAGCCCCTAGCTGGAAACACCATATATTTT. Its translation is CASSLKGQPLAGNTIYF.